This is a list of T cell receptor beta chains from one sample in a study of regulatory T cells in long-lasting Graves disease. TCRdb fed the multiplex PCR reads into MiXCR, producing one record per CDR3 protein. Of more than 400,000 distinct CDR3 sequences in the sample, 15% to 20% were seen once. This sample also belongs to another study, concerning T cells in Graves' hyperthyroidism and ophthalmopathy.

The sequencing used peripheral blood mononuclear cells (PBMCs), collected at new diagnosis, from a patient treated with antithyroid drugs. These receptor sequences come from a woman in her twenties or thirties with Graves disease. Each CDR3 is given with its conserved first and last residue. The order of the fields is J gene, CDR3 length, V gene, CDR3 protein.

J: TRBJ2-2; length: 16; V: TRBV5-1; CDR3: CASSYGQTPGTGELFF
J: TRBJ1-1; length: 15; V: TRBV6-1; CDR3: CASSDAFRWDTEAFF
J: TRBJ2-2; length: 13; V: TRBV11-2; CDR3: CASSSSGTGELFF
J: TRBJ2-1; length: 16; V: TRBV6-2/TRBV6-3; CDR3: CASSDGGLAGGNEQFF
J: TRBJ1-5; length: 14; V: TRBV28; CDR3: CASSLLGSNQPQHF
J: TRBJ2-1; length: 14; V: TRBV2; CDR3: CASSRDGRSNEQFF
J: TRBJ2-7; length: 14; V: TRBV6-5; CDR3: CASSYISGSYEQYF
J: TRBJ1-1; length: 15; V: TRBV12-3/TRBV12-4; CDR3: CASSRRQGANTEAFF
J: TRBJ2-1; length: 16; V: TRBV30; CDR3: CAWSPGTSAYYNEQFF
J: TRBJ2-2; length: 15; V: TRBV7-9; CDR3: CASSLVVRGAGELFF
J: TRBJ2-3; length: 13; V: TRBV10-3; CDR3: CATQGAIEDTQYF
J: TRBJ2-7; length: 15; V: TRBV5-4; CDR3: CASSSPRTDKYEQYF
J: TRBJ2-7; length: 15; V: TRBV13; CDR3: CASSSRTSVSYEQYF
J: TRBJ1-2; length: 13; V: TRBV29-1; CDR3: CSVEVDGHYGYTF
J: TRBJ2-1; length: 17; V: TRBV6-1; CDR3: CASRRGGPPNTYNEQFF
J: TRBJ2-2; length: 17; V: TRBV6-1; CDR3: CASSHLPQGQLTGELFF
J: TRBJ2-2; length: 17; V: TRBV19; CDR3: CASSISHAGSDTGELFF
J: TRBJ2-3; length: 18; V: TRBV5-1; CDR3: CASSPGPRSQTSTDTQYF
J: TRBJ1-2; length: 14; V: TRBV28; CDR3: CASSPHDRGYGYTF
J: TRBJ2-5; length: 12; V: TRBV28; CDR3: CASSHNQETQYF
J: TRBJ1-2; length: 15; V: TRBV6-1; CDR3: CASSPSTGSGYGYTF
J: TRBJ2-7; length: 11; V: TRBV20-1; CDR3: CSATFGYEQYF
J: TRBJ1-6; length: 15; V: TRBV7-9; CDR3: CASSLGRGLISPLHF
J: TRBJ1-1; length: 14; V: TRBV30; CDR3: CAWSPGWGGTEAFF
J: TRBJ2-1; length: 14; V: TRBV7-3; CDR3: CASSSFSGYNEQFF
J: TRBJ2-7; length: 15; V: TRBV2; CDR3: CASSDATGPPHEQYF
J: TRBJ2-3; length: 14; V: TRBV5-6; CDR3: CASSGGQSTDTQYF
J: TRBJ2-1; length: 14; V: TRBV7-8; CDR3: CASSKGREYNEQFF
J: TRBJ2-7; length: 14; V: TRBV6-1; CDR3: CASSAGLRGYEQYF
J: TRBJ1-5; length: 15; V: TRBV7-2; CDR3: CASSLYGTGGQPQHF
J: TRBJ1-5; length: 14; V: TRBV12-3/TRBV12-4; CDR3: CASSLAVRNQPQHF
J: TRBJ1-4; length: 12; V: TRBV28; CDR3: CASRSEDEKLFF
J: TRBJ1-5; length: 15; V: TRBV3-1; CDR3: CASSQDPGDHQPQHF
J: TRBJ2-3; length: 15; V: TRBV2; CDR3: CASSEGEPITDTQYF
J: TRBJ2-2; length: 16; V: TRBV6-2/TRBV6-3; CDR3: CASSGPTARGTGELFF
J: TRBJ2-3; length: 11; V: TRBV19; CDR3: CATRFTDTQYF
J: TRBJ2-7; length: 15; V: TRBV4-1; CDR3: CASSQDEHRVYEQYF
J: TRBJ2-6; length: 16; V: TRBV10-3; CDR3: CAIALSTGAGANVLTF
J: TRBJ2-3; length: 12; V: TRBV20-1; CDR3: CSGRESTDTQYF
J: TRBJ1-2; length: 15; V: TRBV7-2; CDR3: CASSLRPGVNYGCTF
J: TRBJ2-3; length: 16; V: TRBV20-1; CDR3: CSARDLGRLNTDTQYF
J: TRBJ2-3; length: 15; V: TRBV6-1; CDR3: CASSTPTSGTDTQYF
J: TRBJ2-1; length: 14; V: TRBV29-1; CDR3: CSVPEGAFLNEQFF
J: TRBJ2-1; length: 16; V: TRBV2; CDR3: CASSPPPGPLAGEQFF
J: TRBJ2-3; length: 18; V: TRBV27; CDR3: CASSLGGVGGPSTDTQYF
J: TRBJ2-5; length: 12; V: TRBV20-1; CDR3: CSARDPGGTQYF
J: TRBJ1-2; length: 14; V: TRBV15; CDR3: CATSRDEGLYGYTF
J: TRBJ2-1; length: 14; V: TRBV7-8; CDR3: CASTTSGIDNEQFF
J: TRBJ2-2; length: 13; V: TRBV5-8; CDR3: CASSPYYTGELFF
J: TRBJ2-1; length: 17; V: TRBV6-1; CDR3: CASSLFSGTSAYNEQFF